This entry features one T cell receptor (beta chain) sequence. This clone was counted a single time. The specificity of this receptor is unknown. No base quality information exists; no much larger clone differs at one position. In total, more than 500 healthy bone marrow donors made up the cohort. Cohort members were all nominally healthy when sampled, although unrecorded immune exposures were likely present. The donor was CMV seropositive and was included in the group of about 290 seropositive cohort members. A peripheral blood sample was provided by each donor, and peripheral blood mononuclear cells were used for TCR beta sequencing. The Qiagen DNeasy Blood Extraction Kit was used to extract genomic DNA from the blood cell samples. Receptor libraries were prepared by the immunoSEQ multiplex PCR assay. A mixture of 60 forward primers for TCR Vbeta segments and 13 reverse primers for TCR Jbeta segments was used in the multiplex PCR. The CDR3 region of rearranged TCR beta genes was amplified from genomic DNA with a multiplex PCR assay. The Illumina HiSeq System was used to sequence the amplified TCR beta libraries as 87-base-pair reads. Per the original workflow: A later analysis counted 75 million to 100 million unique TCR beta chains across the roughly 700 repertoires, and 10 million to 11 million of these chains were shared by at least two donors. To remove PCR and sequencing errors, raw reads were error-corrected and collapsed into unique sequences using a nearest-neighbor algorithm that merged closely related sequences. CDR3 sequences were aligned to IMGT reference sequences to assign V, D and J gene segments. For a sequence to be retained, at least a six-nucleotide match to both a V gene segment and a J gene segment was required. Rearrangements were classified as productive when the CDR3 lacked stop codons and remained in frame with V and J, and all other rearrangements were classified as non-productive. CDR3 was defined by IMGT convention, running from the second conserved V-encoded cysteine to the conserved J-encoded phenylalanine. The earlier analysis of 500 to 650 of the donors excluded any sequence lacking an unambiguous match to a single V gene segment. An earlier analysis of some 610 of the donors called V segments functional above 56.7% productive rearrangements and segregating when the between-donor standard deviation exceeded 5%. A statistical classification framework was built for diagnosing cytomegalovirus status from the catalog of TCR beta chain sequences. V and J gene assignment, in a later analysis, came from comparing TCR nucleotide sequences with IMGT/GENE-DB human TR gene sequences. Using the TCRdist pipeline, a later analysis assigned CDR3 sequences along with most-parsimonious VDJ recombination scenarios. In a later analysis, each TCR beta chain was defined by its CDR3 amino acid sequence together with its V-gene family, and reads lacking a unique V-gene family were excluded. As a way to deal with suspected cross-contamination and a sequencing artifact, a later analysis dropped 500 to 700 nucleotide sequences that were highly shared and had low generation probability. In a later analysis, a clonal expansion index was calculated for each public chain from normalized within-repertoire ranks of inferred template counts. In a later analysis, generation probabilities were computed using a VDJ recombination model fitted to out-of-frame rearrangements, and the results were checked against IGoR. In a later analysis, hypergeometric tests were used to score TCR-TCR, TCR-HLA and TCR-CMV co-occurrence, with a repertoire-size bias correction applied to TCR pairs. A later analysis estimated false discovery rates by permuting HLA or CMV assignments 20 times. In a later analysis, co-occurring TCRs were grouped with DBSCAN, and TCRdist sequence similarity was added when clustering was performed within HLA-allele-positive subsets. For co-occurrence clustering, repertoires with fewer than 30,000 or more than 120,000 public chains were excluded, along with about five repertoires with anomalous nucleotide sharing. What TCRdb holds here is the immuneACCESS table cut down to in-frame rearrangements. Part of the clones is not present; checked against another copy, under half of the missing clones reflect an unresolved V gene, and the others are unexplained. D and trimming come from the DNA, and the V and J calls and clone size come from that table. The sample yields approximately 89,000 clones; approximately 56% were counted once. The ten largest clones add up to roughly 6% of the sample.

The V end gives up 3 bases and the J end 6 bases, leaving 8 bases in the junction not matched to a gene. Via the germline V gene, CDR1 is SGHRS and CDR2 YFSETQ. The CDR3, from cysteine to phenylalanine, totals 15 residues. Of all the DNA, just the CDR3 is kept, 45 bases in frame from base 1. The data originate from a study of cytomegalovirus exposure and HLA in healthy donors (dated by TCRdb to about 2017). Looking at the study overall: An earlier analysis of 550 to 700 of the donors reported more than 250 Gb of sequence data and some 120 million unique TCR beta sequences from about 200 million T cells. Roughly 300 gigabases of sequencing data and approximately 80 million unique TCR sequences were included in an early release covering around 600 HLA-typed donors. To predict cytomegalovirus infection status, the study brought together high-throughput TCR immunosequencing, statistical association of individual TCRs with disease status, and machine learning. A separate validation cohort of 100 to 150 different subjects was used in addition to the roughly 670-subject first cohort. The T cell repertoires of roughly 660 subjects were profiled by immunosequencing and related to cytomegalovirus serostatus. Among 350 to 400 genotyped donors of the cohort, an average of approximately 250,000 unique TCR beta nucleotide sequences were sequenced per donor, around 20% of them non-productive. All discovery cohort repertoires had been generated using a single sequencing platform. Both class I and class II loci were covered by HLA typing, at four-digit resolution. Rather than drawing on any new phenotypic data, the later analysis identified candidate immune exposures from TCR beta sequences and the way those sequences occurred across donors. Of the 350 to 450 genotyped donors, over 65% fell in the genetic ancestry cluster associated with self-reported Caucasian donors. Typing coverage varied by locus: roughly 620-640 donors for A, B, C, DRB1 and DQB1; 522 for DQA1; approximately 570 for DPA1; some 470 for DPB1. The study was designed to test whether signatures of past pathogen exposure could be identified by cataloging public T cell receptors. Donor age, sex, ethnicity and CMV serostatus were collected together with the repertoire data. A later genetic analysis used genome-wide SNP genotypes for about three fifths of the 666 donors, treating that subset as a discovery cohort. In an earlier analysis of several hundred of the donors, high-throughput TCR beta sequencing was used to judge whether each TCR beta V gene segment behaved as functional or pseudogenic. A handful of DR-DQ haplotypes were handled as single units for association and clustering because linkage in the cohort was strong. A later analysis re-analyzed previously published TCR beta repertoires from approximately 700 donors and added high-resolution HLA genotyping to study TCR occurrence patterns. Paper-wide results and their limitations: Most TCR sequences were seen in very few donors, while some public TCRs were found in many individuals. Because HLA typing was unavailable for some donors at each locus, only the typed subset was used in association tests. Several of the top co-occurrence clusters appeared to be linked to parvovirus B19, influenza, CMV and Epstein-Barr virus, according to a later analysis. The cohort was sequenced for TCR beta chains only, and without alpha or paired-chain data the features that could be detected were limited. In the study, 150 to 200 TCR beta chains were listed as associated with cytomegalovirus. CMV serostatus was the only immune exposure information available for the cohort. Strong co-occurrence of HLA alleles, especially DR and DQ, made assigning TCR associations to individual alleles difficult. The presence/absence analyses assumed that sequencing depth was roughly uniform across donors, and that assumption may not be true. In a later analysis, TCR association rates were found to vary across HLA loci, with the most associated TCRs seen for DRB1 alleles and the fewest for HLA-C alleles. The classifier was reported to diagnose cytomegalovirus status with high specificity and sensitivity in both the original and validation cohorts. Correlated functional status among segregating V segments might reflect linkage disequilibrium, but an unknown experimental factor could not be ruled out. The authors suggested that the approach could potentially be generalized to other disease states and immunological phenotypes. An earlier analysis of approximately 570 of the donors showed that most TCR beta V segments appeared in productive rearrangements either about 87% or about 30% of the time, which broadly matched IMGT annotations. A few of the identified cytomegalovirus-associated TCR beta chains were confirmed in vitro to be specific for cytomegalovirus antigens. Fewer than 20 rarely observed V segments, including chromosome 9 orphons, were excluded from the earlier analysis of some 590 of the donors because counts were too low. A later analysis found that HLA-associated TCR beta chains were more clonally expanded and had lower generation probabilities than equally common non-associated chains. In a later genetic analysis, a missense DCLRE1C variant was associated with V-gene and J-gene trimming of TCR beta chains, and the association was replicated in an independent cohort. According to a later analysis, most CMV-associated TCR beta chains appeared to be HLA-restricted, and the HLA associations seemed to be driven largely by CMV exposure. The 87-base-pair reads could not distinguish some IMGT-functional V segments, including TRBV6-2 and TRBV6-3, so those segments were excluded. In a later analysis, over 15,000 TCR beta sequences were associated with specific HLA alleles at a false discovery rate of 0.05. The sequencing pipeline was judged likely to have produced a cluster of highly shared sequence variants as a technical artifact. In a later genetic analysis, fewer N-insertions in productive TCRs were reported among donors in an Asian-associated ancestry cluster than the roughly 710-donor mean. A further reported finding was that TCR beta sequences accurately predicted the HLA-A and HLA-B alleles for most subjects in the first cohort.

This receptor was taken from a woman aged 25-40 years in good health and CMV-seropositive. In this chain, TRBV5-1 is recombined with TRBJ2-7; TRBD2 fits 11 bases in the junction. The sample consisted of PBMCs. The CDR3 reads as follows: CASSYVAGGLSEQYF. The nucleotides read TGCGCCAGCAGCTACGTAGCGGGGGGGCTCTCCGAGCAGTACTTC.